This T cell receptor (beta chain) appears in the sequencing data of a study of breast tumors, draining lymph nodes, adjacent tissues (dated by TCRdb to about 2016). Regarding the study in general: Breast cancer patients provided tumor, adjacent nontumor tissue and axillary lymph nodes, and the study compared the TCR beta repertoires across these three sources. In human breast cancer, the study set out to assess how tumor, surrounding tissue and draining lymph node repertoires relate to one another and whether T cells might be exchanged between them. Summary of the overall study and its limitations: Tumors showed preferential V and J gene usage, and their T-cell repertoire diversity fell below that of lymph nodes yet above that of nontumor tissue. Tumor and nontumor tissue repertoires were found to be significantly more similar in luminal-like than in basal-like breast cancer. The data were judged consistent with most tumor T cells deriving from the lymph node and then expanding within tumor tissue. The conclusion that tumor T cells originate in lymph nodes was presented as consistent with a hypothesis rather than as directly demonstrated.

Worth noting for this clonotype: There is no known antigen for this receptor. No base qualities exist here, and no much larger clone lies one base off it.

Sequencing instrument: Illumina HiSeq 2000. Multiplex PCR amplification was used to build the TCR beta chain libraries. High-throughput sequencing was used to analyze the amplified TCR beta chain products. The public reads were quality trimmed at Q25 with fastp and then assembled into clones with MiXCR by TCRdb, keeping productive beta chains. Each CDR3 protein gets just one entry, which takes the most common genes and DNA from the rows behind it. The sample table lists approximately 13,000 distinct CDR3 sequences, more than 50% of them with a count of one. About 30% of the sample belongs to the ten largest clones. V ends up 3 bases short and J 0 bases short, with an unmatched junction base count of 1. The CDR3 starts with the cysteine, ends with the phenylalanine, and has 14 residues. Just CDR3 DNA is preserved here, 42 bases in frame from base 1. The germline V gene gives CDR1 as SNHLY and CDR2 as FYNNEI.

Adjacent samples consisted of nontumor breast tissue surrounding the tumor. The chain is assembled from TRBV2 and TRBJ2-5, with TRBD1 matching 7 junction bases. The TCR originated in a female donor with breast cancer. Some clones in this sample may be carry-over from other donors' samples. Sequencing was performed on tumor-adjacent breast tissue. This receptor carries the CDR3 CASSDGTDQETQYF. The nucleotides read TGTGCCAGCAGTGATGGGACAGACCAAGAGACCCAGTACTTC.